Detailed here is one T cell receptor (beta chain). This CDR3 comprises 15 residues. Germline V gene data show CDR1 as SGHRS and CDR2 as YFSETQ. With V trimmed by 3 bases and J by 5 bases, 9 bases remained unmatched. Patients at the Seattle site were enrolled during active infection and followed longitudinally. This entry belongs to a study of blood T cell repertoires in COVID-19. Study overall: PBMCs, B-cell-depleted T cells, or T cells provided the cDNA or gDNA that made up the material.

Here immunoSEQ multiplex PCR was the method, and the copy in TCRdb shows in-frame clones only, minus some. This table holds about 300,000 clones, roughly 80% found once. Sample: peripheral blood. V usage is TRBV5-1 and J usage is TRBJ1-1, with 8 bases identical to TRBD1. The receptor comes from a human donor with COVID-19, enrolled during active disease. The donor label of this sample is uncertain. CDR3 sequence (DNA): TGCGCCAGCAGCTCGAGGACAGGGCGTGCTACTGAAGCTTTCTTT. Translating gives CASSSRTGRATEAFF. The full variable domain, rest sourced from reference TRBV5-1 and TRBJ1-1, is KAGVTQTPRYLIKTRGQQVTLSCSPISGHRSVSWYQQTPGQGLQFLFEYFSETQRNKGNFPGRFSGRQFSNSRSEMNVSTLELGDSALYLCASSSRTGRATEAFFGQGTRLTVV.